This T cell receptor (beta chain) was obtained from a study of cytomegalovirus exposure and HLA in healthy donors. Study-wide findings and caveats: Excluded: some indistinguishable V segments such as TRBV6-2 and TRBV6-3. Researchers reported from a later analysis that most CMV-associated TCR beta chains appeared HLA-restricted. The authors considered a cluster of highly shared sequence variants likely to be a sequencing artifact.

This CDR3 comprises 17 residues. V lost 4 bases and J lost 0, with 14 bases in between. From germline, CDR1 is SGHRS and CDR2 YFSETQ. About this clone itself: Its antigen is not identified.

Amplification used 60 Vbeta primers and 13 Jbeta primers. TCRdb's copy holds only in-frame clones and misses some; the assay was immunoSEQ multiplex PCR. Here the sample spans tens of thousands of clones, around 80% being singletons. The J gene is TRBJ1-6, the V gene TRBV5-1; no definite D call. The sequence derives from a man aged 25 to 45 in good health and CMV-seropositive. Input material: PBMCs. The chain's CDR3 is CASSPRVLGSYNSPLHF. The CDR3 DNA is TGCGCCAGCAGCCCCCGGGTCCTCGGCTCCTATAATTCACCCCTCCACTTT.